The 20 T cell receptor beta chains below were found in one sample sequenced in a study of cytomegalovirus exposure and HLA in healthy donors. Data came from immunoSEQ multiplex PCR; TCRdb stores just in-frame clones and leaves some out. This sample carries around 300,000 clones, 65% to 90% of them seen once, and the ten largest clones take about 1%. What was sequenced was PBMCs. The receptors derive from a woman between 18 and 30 years old in good health and CMV-seronegative.

V is TRBV11-2 and J is TRBJ2-7; 9 bases fit TRBD2. The germline V gene has CDR1 SGHAT and CDR2 FQNNGV. The CDR3 covers 16 residues. The V segment lost 6 bases and the J segment 6 bases; nucleotides outside the gene matches: 15. This CDR3 reads CASSCPRGGACLEQYF. The CDR3 DNA reads TGTGCCAGCAGTTGTCCTCGCGGGGGGGCGTGTCTCGAGCAGTACTTC.

This clone was detected once. The chain joins TRBV4-1 to TRBJ2-1, with 7 bases matching TRBD1. This CDR3 comprises 15 residues. In germline, CDR1 is MGHRA, CDR2 YSYEKL. V shed 4 bases and J 3 bases; nucleotides not matched to a gene: 6. This CDR3 is CASSPNQGDYNEQFF. The CDR3 nucleotides read TGCGCCAGCAGCCCCAACCAGGGGGACTACAATGAGCAGTTCTTC.

The rearrangement links TRBV27 to TRBJ2-5, with TRBD2 matching over 7 bases. Germline CDR1 MNHEY, CDR2 SMNVEV (reference sequence). This CDR3 contains 15 residues. The J segment lost 7 bases and the V segment lost 4 bases, leaving 12 bases of the junction unmatched. The CDR3 region is CASSSETSYRRTQYF. DNA for the CDR3: TGTGCCAGCAGTTCAGAGACTAGCTATCGGAGGACCCAGTACTTC.

The chain has TRBV10-3 and TRBJ2-3; the D gene is possibly TRBD2 (6 bases). The germline gives CDR1 ENHRY, CDR2 SYGVKD. The CDR3 runs 14 residues. Trimming took 8 bases from V and 2 from J, leaving 14 bases between them. The CDR3: CAIRAGGDTDTQYF. The CDR3 DNA reads as TGTGCCATCCGCGCCGGGGGTGACACAGATACGCAGTATTTT.

The chain has TRBV5-1 and TRBJ2-7; 8 bases map to TRBD2. V trimming: 0 bases; J trimming: 7 bases; junction bases outside the gene matches: 9. The CDR3 is 15 amino acids. Germline V gives CDR1 SGHRS, CDR2 YFSETQ. Written as DNA, the CDR3 is TGCGCCAGCAGCTTGGAATCCGCCGGGAGGGCGGAGCAGTACTTC. Its protein is CASSLESAGRAEQYF.

The chain employs TRBV18 and TRBJ1-2; 9 bases line up with TRBD1. The J segment lost 4 bases and the V segment lost 3 bases, leaving 15 bases of the junction unmatched. The CDR3 has 18 amino acids. The V gene's germline CDR1 is KGHSH and CDR2 LQKENI. The DNA for the CDR3 is TGTGCCAGCTCACCCGCACCCCGACAGGGGGTAATTTTCTATGGCTACACCTTC. Amino acids: CASSPAPRQGVIFYGYTF.

The rearrangement joins TRBV19 to TRBJ1-5, with TRBD1 as a possible D gene (6 bases). V was cut by 5 bases and J by 0 bases, with 11 bases left in between. Germline CDR1 reads LNHDA; CDR2 reads SQIVND (reference sequence). The length of the CDR3 is 15 residues. The CDR3 sequence is CASSSQGFSNQPQHF. The CDR3 bases are TGTGCCAGTAGTTCACAGGGATTTAGCAATCAGCCCCAGCATTTT.

This clone was recorded only once. V and J are TRBV2 and TRBJ1-1, with D maybe TRBD1 (6 bases). Trimming took 8 bases from V and 0 from J, leaving 13 bases between them. The germline V gene encodes CDR1 SNHLY and CDR2 FYNNEI. This CDR3 is built from 14 residues. The CDR3 reads CASLGGTMNTEAFF. CDR3 DNA sequence: TGTGCCAGCCTCGGGGGGACAATGAACACTGAAGCTTTCTTT.

J is TRBJ2-7 and V is TRBV5-1; 9 bases are a match to TRBD1. This CDR3 has 16 residues. J lost 1 base, V lost 2 bases, and 7 bases had no gene match. The germline V gene encodes CDR1 SGHRS and CDR2 YFSETQ. The CDR3 DNA is TGCGCCAGCAGCTTCCGTCCCGGGACAGGGTCCTACGAGCAGTACTTC. Translated, it gives CASSFRPGTGSYEQYF.

This chain links TRBV18 with TRBJ1-2; weak D call: TRBD1 (6 bases). Trimming removed 4 bases at V and 4 bases at J, with 19 bases between. The CDR3 is made up of 16 amino acids. The V gene's germline CDR1 is KGHSH and CDR2 LQKENI. The CDR3 reads CASSQPDRSTLYGYTF. CDR3 nucleotide sequence: TGTGCCAGCTCACAACCGGACAGAAGTACCCTCTATGGCTACACCTTC.

The chain couples TRBV6-6 to TRBJ1-2; D is unresolved. Trimming left V 4 bases short and J 5 bases short, with 8 bases between. The germline gives CDR1 MNHNY, CDR2 SVGAGI (reference sequence). The CDR3 runs to 12 residues. CDR3 region: CASSSRSYGYTF. The CDR3 DNA follows: TGTGCCAGCAGTTCACGGAGTTATGGCTACACCTTC.

The V call is TRBV4-1, the J call TRBJ1-2, with 9 bases identical to TRBD1. The CDR3 is made up of 18 amino acids. Germline CDR1 MGHRA, CDR2 YSYEKL. V was clipped by 1 base and J by 8 bases; unmatched bases: 17. The CDR3 DNA follows: TGCGCCAGCAGCCAAGCTCGGGACAGGGTGGCGATCGGTAGCGGCTACACCTTC. This encodes CASSQARDRVAIGSGYTF.

This clone was seen once. V is TRBV5-4 and J is TRBJ2-7, with TRBD1 as a possible D gene (6 bases). CDR3 length: 12 amino acids. Germline V gene lookup returns CDR1 SGHNT and CDR2 YYREEE (reference sequence). Trimming shortened V by 3 bases and J by 5 bases, and 9 bases separated the two germline ends. The CDR3 nucleotides read TGTGCCAGCAGCTCACAGGGAAACGAGCAGTACTTC. It yields the protein CASSSQGNEQYF.

The rearrangement links TRBV6-5 to TRBJ1-5; no firm D call. CDR1 is MNHEY and CDR2 is SVGAGI in the germline V gene. V lost 5 bases to trimming and J lost 0 bases, with 8 bases between them. This CDR3 is built from 14 residues. Here the CDR3 reads CASSRSYSNQPQHF. For the CDR3, the DNA is TGTGCCAGCAGTCGTAGTTATAGCAATCAGCCCCAGCATTTT.

This chain connects TRBV11-3 to TRBJ2-1; 7 bases map to TRBD1. Germline trimming cut 4 bases from V and 4 bases from J; bases unmatched to any gene: 7. The CDR3 length is 15 residues. Germline values: CDR1 SGHNT, CDR2 YENEEA. CDR3 protein: CASSSETGYYNEQFF. DNA of the CDR3: TGTGCCAGCAGCTCAGAGACAGGGTATTACAATGAGCAGTTCTTC.

This clone was seen a single time. The CDR3 spells CASFGLAGSTYEQYF. CDR3 DNA sequence: TGCGCCAGCTTTGGACTAGCGGGATCCACCTACGAGCAGTACTTC. The rearrangement uses TRBV5-1 and TRBJ2-7; 12 bases fit TRBD2. Germline V gene lookup returns CDR1 SGHRS and CDR2 YFSETQ. The CDR3 is made up of 15 amino acids. Trimming cost V 7 bases and J 2 bases; bases outside gene matches: 7.

This clone was recorded only once. The chain joins TRBV7-9 to TRBJ1-5; TRBD1 is a possible D gene (5 bases). CDR1 and CDR2 from the germline V gene are SEHNR and FQNEAQ (reference sequence). This CDR3 spans 16 amino acids. V lost 1 base and J 0 bases, leaving 10 bases between the germline ends. For the CDR3, the DNA is TGTGCCAGCAGCTTAGGGGCAGGGATTAGCAATCAGCCCCAGCATTTT. It is translated as CASSLGAGISNQPQHF. Supplemented by reference TRBV7-9 and TRBJ1-5, the full variable domain reads DTGVSQNPRHKITKRGQNVTFRCDPISEHNRLYWYRQTLGQGPEFLTYFQNEAQLEKSRLLSDRFSAERPKGSFSTLEIQRTEQGDSAMYLCASSLGAGISNQPQHFGDGTRLSIL.

V and J are TRBV27 and TRBJ1-5; TRBD1 agrees at 7 bases. V dropped 5 bases and J dropped 6; count of bases not matched to a gene: 13. CDR1 is MNHEY, CDR2 SMNVEV, per germline (reference sequence). The length of the CDR3 is 16 residues. CDR3 region: CASSPRTGLGAQPQHF. The CDR3 DNA follows: TGTGCCAGCAGTCCACGGACAGGTTTGGGAGCTCAGCCCCAGCATTTT.

The V gene is TRBV19, the J gene TRBJ2-1, with TRBD2 identical over 10 bases. The V gene's germline CDR1 is LNHDA and CDR2 SQIVND (reference sequence). V was clipped by 3 bases and J by 4 bases; unmatched bases: 9. CDR3 length equals 17 residues. The CDR3 DNA reads TGTGCCAGTAGTATCCTCCCGGGACTAGCGCCTTACAATGAGCAGTTCTTC. Its translation: CASSILPGLAPYNEQFF. Full variable domain (outside the CDR3, taken from reference TRBV19 and TRBJ2-1): DGGITQSPKYLFRKEGQNVTLSCEQNLNHDAMYWYRQDPGQGLRLIYYSQIVNDFQKGDIAEGYSVSREKKESFPLTVTSAQKNPTAFYLCASSILPGLAPYNEQFFGPGTRLTVL.

This clone has a single count. The J gene is TRBJ2-7, the V gene TRBV19; 8 bases map to TRBD2. V shed 5 bases, J shed 3 bases, and the junction held 6 bases outside the gene matches. CDR1 and CDR2 from the germline V gene are LNHDA and SQIVND (reference sequence). The CDR3 is 14 residues long. In DNA form, the CDR3 reads TGTGCCAGTAGTCCCCCGGGAGGGAACTACGAGCAGTACTTC. It is translated as CASSPPGGNYEQYF.